The sequence of this TCR beta chain was determined in a study of shared clonotypes between healthy human individuals (dated by TCRdb to between 2020 and 2021). About the investigation overall: The cohort comprised a couple of women and three men aged 18 to 49 years. To estimate repertoire size and how much clonotype sharing occurs between individuals, the study deeply sequenced the blood TCR repertoires of five or six healthy adults. Different laboratories and diverse techniques were used to prepare libraries and sequence TCR repertoires, to increase sequencing depth and limit assay-specific biases. Between about 0.8 and 9.5 billion PBMCs per donor were obtained by leukapheresis.

This clone was seen a few times. The clone's antigen remains unknown. There are no base qualities to consult, and no much larger clone falls within one base. Other nucleotide sequences from this sample produce the same CDR3. The CDR3 starts with the cysteine, ends with the phenylalanine, and has 10 residues. Kept here is only the CDR3 DNA, which spans 30 bases and is read in frame from base 1. After removal of 6 bases from V and 5 bases from J, the junction retains 0 bases not matched to a gene. The germline V gene (reference sequence) supplies CDR1 DFQATT and CDR2 SNEGSKA. The paper as a whole reports these results and caveats: Sampling was restricted to blood, and TCR repertoires in tissue are likely to differ from TCR repertoires in blood. The small number of donors limited the genetic and exposure-history diversity represented. Based on pairwise subsampling, the degree of clonotype sharing among donors was expected to be affected by sequencing depth.

The donors were healthy, HIV-negative adults with no recently reported acute infections or vaccinations. Only Caucasian adults living in Nashville, Tennessee, USA were represented among the donors. For unsorted samples, tens of millions of PBMCs were counted, and genomic DNA was extracted using the QIAamp DNA Blood Mini kit. Blood was obtained by leukapheresis, after which PBMCs were separated by Ficoll-Histopaque density gradient centrifugation and cryopreserved in liquid nitrogen vapor phase. TCR CDR3 regions were amplified from genomic DNA by multiplex PCR using the deep immunoSEQ assay. For each cell subset, the extracted genomic DNA was distributed evenly across all wells of several immunoSEQ 96-well plates, and each plate served as one replicate. For unsorted PBMC, each replicate PCR was loaded with approximately 0.3 ug genomic DNA, equivalent to approximately 33,000 T cell genomes. Genomic DNA from unsorted PBMC was sequenced over ten immunoSEQ deep assay plates. Purified libraries were measured with a Qubit 3.0 fluorometer, size-checked on a Bioanalyzer 2100, and measured again with the KAPA Library Quantification kit. Each immunoSEQ 96-well plate was sequenced on its own single-read 150-cycle Illumina NextSeq 550 flow cell. The paper's data handling went like this. The immunoSEQ output contained only junctional sequences without quality scores, so filtering could not match that applied to full-length reads. Sequences were annotated with PyIR, a Python wrapper for IgBLAST v1.9, and V/J genes and CDR3 were assigned using IMGT germline references. Reads were filtered out if the reads had weak V/J assignments (E-value above 1e-6), no CDR3, stop codons, out-of-frame junctions, or ambiguous translated residues. V3J clonotypes were defined as sequences sharing an identical inferred V gene, J gene, and CDR3 amino acid sequence. Percentage overlap between repertoires was calculated by dividing the number of shared unique clonotypes by the size of the smaller repertoire. Richness of each repertoire was evaluated using RTK rarefaction, the Chao1 estimator, and Recon v2.1 estimates of unobserved clonotypes. TCRdb carries this immuneACCESS record with in-frame sequences only. Its versions omit some clonotypes, under half of them owing to an unresolved V gene in the studies checked, with the rest unexplained. That table is the source of V, J and clone size, and D and trimming were worked out from the DNA. The sample table contains about 530,000 clones; only one count was recorded for about three quarters of them. The ten largest make up around 13% of the sample.

The clonotype comes from a middle-aged woman in good health. Some clones in this sample may be carry-over from other donors' samples. Source material: PBMCs. The sequence is built from TRBV20-1 and TRBJ2-5, and 7 bases in between align with TRBD2. The nucleotide sequence reads as follows: TGCAGTGCCGGGAGGGAGACCCAGTACTTC. Protein translation: CSAGRETQYF.